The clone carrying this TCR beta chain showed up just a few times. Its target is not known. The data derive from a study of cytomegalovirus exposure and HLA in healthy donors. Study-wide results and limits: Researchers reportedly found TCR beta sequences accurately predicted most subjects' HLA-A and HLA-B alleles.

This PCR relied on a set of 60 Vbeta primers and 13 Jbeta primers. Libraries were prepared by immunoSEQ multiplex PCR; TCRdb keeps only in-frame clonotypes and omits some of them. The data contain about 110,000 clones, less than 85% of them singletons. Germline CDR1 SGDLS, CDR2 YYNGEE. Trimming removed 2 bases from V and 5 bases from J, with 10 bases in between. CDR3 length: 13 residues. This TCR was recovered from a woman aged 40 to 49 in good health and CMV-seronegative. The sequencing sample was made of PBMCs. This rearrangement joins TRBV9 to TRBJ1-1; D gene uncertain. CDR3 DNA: TGTGCCAGCAGCGTGGAGGGTTTAACTGAAGCTTTCTTT. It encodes CASSVEGLTEAFF.